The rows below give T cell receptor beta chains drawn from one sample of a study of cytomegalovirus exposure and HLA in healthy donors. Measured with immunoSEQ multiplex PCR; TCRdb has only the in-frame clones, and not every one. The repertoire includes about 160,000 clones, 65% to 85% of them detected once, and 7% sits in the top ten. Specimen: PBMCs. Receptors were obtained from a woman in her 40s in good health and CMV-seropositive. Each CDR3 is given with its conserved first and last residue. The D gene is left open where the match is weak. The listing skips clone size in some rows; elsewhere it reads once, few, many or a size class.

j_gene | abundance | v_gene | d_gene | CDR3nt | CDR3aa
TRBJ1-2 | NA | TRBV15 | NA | TGTGCCACCGCACCTAACCCGAGCGTCAACTATGGCTACACCTTC | CATAPNPSVNYGYTF
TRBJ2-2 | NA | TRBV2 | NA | TGTGCCAGCAGGGGTGACATACGAACCGGGGAGCTGTTTTTT | CASRGDIRTGELFF
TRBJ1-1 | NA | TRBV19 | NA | TGTGCCAGTAGTACCACAGGGATCGCTGAAGCTTTCTTT | CASSTTGIAEAFF
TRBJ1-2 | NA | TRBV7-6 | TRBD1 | TGTGCCAGCAGCATAGGACAGGGCGATGGCTACACCTTC | CASSIGQGDGYTF
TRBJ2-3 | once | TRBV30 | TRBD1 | TGTGCCTGGAGCGGGACAGGGTTGCCAGATACGCAGTATTTT | CAWSGTGLPDTQYF
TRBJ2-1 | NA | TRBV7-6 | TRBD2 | TGTGCCAGCAGCTTTCTAGCGGGGGCTCGTAATGAGCAGTTCTTC | CASSFLAGARNEQFF
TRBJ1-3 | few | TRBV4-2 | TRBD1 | TGTGCCAGCAGCCAGACGGGCTCCGGGACAGTTTCTGGAAACACCATATATTTT | CASSQTGSGTVSGNTIYF
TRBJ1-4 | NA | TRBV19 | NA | TGTGCCAGCTCCCCGCGGGACGGTAATGAAAAACTGTTTTTT | CASSPRDGNEKLFF
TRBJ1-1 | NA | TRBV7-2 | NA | TGTGCCAGCAGCCGAAATCTGGGGGGCACTGAAGCTTTCTTT | CASSRNLGGTEAFF
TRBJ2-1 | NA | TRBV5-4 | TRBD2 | TGTGCCAGCAGCCGTCCGGCTAGCGGGGGGTGGAATGAGCAGTTCTTC | CASSRPASGGWNEQFF
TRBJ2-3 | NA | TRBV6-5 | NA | TGTGCCAGCAGCTCGGACTTTTTCACAGATACGCAGTATTTT | CASSSDFFTDTQYF
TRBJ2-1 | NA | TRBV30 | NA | TGTGCCTGGAGTCCAGGGCACAATGAGCAGTTCTTC | CAWSPGHNEQFF
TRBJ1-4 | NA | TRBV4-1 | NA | TGCGCCAGCAGCCCCGTTCCGGGGGTGGCAACTAATGAAAAACTGTTTTTT | CASSPVPGVATNEKLFF
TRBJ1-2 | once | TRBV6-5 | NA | TGTGCCACCGCGAAACAAAGAACAGGCCCGGATGGCTACACCTTC | CATAKQRTGPDGYTF
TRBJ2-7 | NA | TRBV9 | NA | TGTGCCAGCAGCCGGACAGCTTTTTCCTACGAGCAGTACTTC | CASSRTAFSYEQYF
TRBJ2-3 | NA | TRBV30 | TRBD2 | TGTGCCTGGAGTGTACGGGAGGCTAGCACAGATACGCAGTATTTT | CAWSVREASTDTQYF
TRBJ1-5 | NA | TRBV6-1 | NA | TGTGCCAGCGGGGGGGTTGGGAATCAGCCCCAGCATTTT | CASGGVGNQPQHF
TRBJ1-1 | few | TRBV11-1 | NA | TGTGCCAGCAGCATTCAGGGACTGGGGTACACTGAAGCTTTCTTT | CASSIQGLGYTEAFF
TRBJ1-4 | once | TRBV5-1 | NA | TGCGCCAGCAGCCCAGAGGTAGGAGAAAAACTGTTTTTT | CASSPEVGEKLFF
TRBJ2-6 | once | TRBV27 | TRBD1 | TGTGCCAGCAGTCCAGACAGGGCTGGGGCCAACGTCCTGACTTTC | CASSPDRAGANVLTF
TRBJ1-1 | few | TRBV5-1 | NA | TGCGCCAGCAGCTTAGCAAGACAGGCATTAAACACTGAAGCTTTCTTT | CASSLARQALNTEAFF
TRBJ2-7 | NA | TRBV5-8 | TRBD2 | TGTGCCAGCAGCCGCGCCGGGACTATGTTAAGTGGCTACGAGCAGTACTTC | CASSRAGTMLSGYEQYF
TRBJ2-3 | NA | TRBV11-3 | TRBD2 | TGTGCCAGCAGCTTAGATAGCGGGGCCTCAGATACGCAGTATTTT | CASSLDSGASDTQYF
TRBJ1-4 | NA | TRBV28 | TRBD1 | TGTGCCAGCAGTTTATCAGACAGGGGGCCTACTAATGAAAAACTGTTTTTT | CASSLSDRGPTNEKLFF
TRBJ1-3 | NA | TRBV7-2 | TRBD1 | TGTGCCAGCAGCCATAATGTGGGACAGGGGGGACCCTCTGGAAACACCATATATTTT | CASSHNVGQGGPSGNTIYF
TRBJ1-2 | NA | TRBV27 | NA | TGTGCCAGCAGTCGGATCGGACTATACTATGGCTACACCTTC | CASSRIGLYYGYTF
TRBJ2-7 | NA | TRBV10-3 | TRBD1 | TGTGCCATCAGTAATACCGGGACAGGGACCTACGAGCAGTACTTC | CAISNTGTGTYEQYF
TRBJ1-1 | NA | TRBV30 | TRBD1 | TGTGCCTGGAGTGAAGGACAGGGGCCCTTCACTGAAGCTTTCTTT | CAWSEGQGPFTEAFF
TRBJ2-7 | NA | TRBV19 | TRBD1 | TGTGCCAGTAGTACGACGGGACAGAAGTCCGAGCAGTACTTC | CASSTTGQKSEQYF
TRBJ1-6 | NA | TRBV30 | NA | TGTGCCTGGAGGCTAAATTCACCCCTCCACTTT | CAWRLNSPLHF
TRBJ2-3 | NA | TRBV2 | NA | TGTGCCAGCAGTCAGGACGGAGGAGGTGGACCAGATACGCAGTATTTT | CASSQDGGGGPDTQYF
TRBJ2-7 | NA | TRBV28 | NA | TGTGCCAGCACAAACGGACAATACGAGCAGTACTTC | CASTNGQYEQYF
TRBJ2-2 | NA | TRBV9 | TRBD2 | TGTGCCAGCAGCGCCAAAGCGGGGTTCACCGGGGAGCTGTTTTTT | CASSAKAGFTGELFF
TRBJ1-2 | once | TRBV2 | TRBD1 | TGTGCCAGCAGTGCCCGCGTGACAGGGACAAAGTATGGCTACACCTTC | CASSARVTGTKYGYTF
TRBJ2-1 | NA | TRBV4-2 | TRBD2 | TGTGCCAGCAGCCAAGAATCGGGACTAGGGAATGGTGAGCAGTTCTTC | CASSQESGLGNGEQFF
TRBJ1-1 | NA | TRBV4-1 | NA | TGCGCCAGCAGCCAAGACGGCACTGAAGCTTTCTTT | CASSQDGTEAFF
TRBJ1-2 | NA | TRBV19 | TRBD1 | TGTGCCAGTAGCCGTGCACAGGGGCCCCAGGGGGGCTACACCTTC | CASSRAQGPQGGYTF
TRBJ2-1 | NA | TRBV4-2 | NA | TGTGCCAGCAGGAACGGGACTTCCAATGAGCAGTTCTTC | CASRNGTSNEQFF
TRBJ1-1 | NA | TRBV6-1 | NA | TGTGCCAGCAAAGGGGAACGGAGGGGAGACACTGAAGCTTTCTTT | CASKGERRGDTEAFF
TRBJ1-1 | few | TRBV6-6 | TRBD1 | TGTGCCAGCAGTTACTCCGGACAGGGGCTCCCTGAAGCTTTCTTT | CASSYSGQGLPEAFF
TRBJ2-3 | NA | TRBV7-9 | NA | TGTGCCAGCAGCTTAGCGGGGACTGTCAATACAGATACGCAGTATTTT | CASSLAGTVNTDTQYF